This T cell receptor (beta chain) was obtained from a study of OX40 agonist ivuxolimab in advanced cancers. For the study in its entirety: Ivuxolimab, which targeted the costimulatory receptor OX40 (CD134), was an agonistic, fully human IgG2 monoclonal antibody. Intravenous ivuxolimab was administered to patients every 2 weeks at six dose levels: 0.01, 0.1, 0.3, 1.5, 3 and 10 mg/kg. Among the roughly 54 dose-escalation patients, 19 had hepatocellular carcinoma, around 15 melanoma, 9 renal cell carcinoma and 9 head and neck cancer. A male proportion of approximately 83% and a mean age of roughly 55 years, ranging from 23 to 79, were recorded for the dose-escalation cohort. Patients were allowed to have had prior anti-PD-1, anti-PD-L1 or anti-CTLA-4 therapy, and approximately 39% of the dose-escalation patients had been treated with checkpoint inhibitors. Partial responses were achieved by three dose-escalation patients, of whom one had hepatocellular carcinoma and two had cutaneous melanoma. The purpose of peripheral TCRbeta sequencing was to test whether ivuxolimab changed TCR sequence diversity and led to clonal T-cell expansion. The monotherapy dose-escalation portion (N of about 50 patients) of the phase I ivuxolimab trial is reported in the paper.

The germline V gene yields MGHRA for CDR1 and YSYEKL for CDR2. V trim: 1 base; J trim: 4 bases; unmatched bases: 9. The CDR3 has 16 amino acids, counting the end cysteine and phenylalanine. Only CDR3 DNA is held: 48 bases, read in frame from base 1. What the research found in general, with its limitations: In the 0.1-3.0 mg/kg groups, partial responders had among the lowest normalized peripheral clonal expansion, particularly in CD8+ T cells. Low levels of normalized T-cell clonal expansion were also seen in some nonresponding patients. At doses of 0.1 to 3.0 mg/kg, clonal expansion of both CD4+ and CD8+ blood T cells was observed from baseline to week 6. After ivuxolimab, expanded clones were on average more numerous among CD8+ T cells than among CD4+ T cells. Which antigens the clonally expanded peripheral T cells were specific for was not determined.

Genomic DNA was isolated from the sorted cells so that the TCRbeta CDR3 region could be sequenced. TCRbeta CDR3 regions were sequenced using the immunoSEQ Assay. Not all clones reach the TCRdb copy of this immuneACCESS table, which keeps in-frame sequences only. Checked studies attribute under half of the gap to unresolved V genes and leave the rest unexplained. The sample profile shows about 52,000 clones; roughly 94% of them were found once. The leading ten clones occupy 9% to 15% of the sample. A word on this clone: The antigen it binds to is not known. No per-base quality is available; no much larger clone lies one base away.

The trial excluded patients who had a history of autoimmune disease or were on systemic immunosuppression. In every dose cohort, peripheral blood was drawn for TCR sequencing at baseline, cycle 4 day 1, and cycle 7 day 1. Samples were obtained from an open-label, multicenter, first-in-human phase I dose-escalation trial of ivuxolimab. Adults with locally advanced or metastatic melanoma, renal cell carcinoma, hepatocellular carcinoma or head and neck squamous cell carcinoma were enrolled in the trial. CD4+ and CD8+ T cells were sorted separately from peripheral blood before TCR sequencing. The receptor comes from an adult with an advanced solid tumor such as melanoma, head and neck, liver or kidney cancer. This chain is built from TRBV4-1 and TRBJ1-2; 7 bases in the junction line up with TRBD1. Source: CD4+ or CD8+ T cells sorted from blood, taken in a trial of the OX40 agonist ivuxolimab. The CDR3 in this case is CASSQGGQGERYGYTF. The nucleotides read TGCGCCAGCAGCCAAGGGGGGCAGGGGGAGCGCTATGGCTACACCTTC.